This TCR beta chain was recorded in a study of T cell repertoires in cytomegalovirus infection. Study summary: Peptides in the study included HLA-C-restricted and HLA-B-restricted CMV epitopes. Shared public TCR beta signatures pointed to both CMV infection and a matching HLA type. General study points: Cumulated frequencies of public TCR beta families served to identify carriers of CMV plus the relevant HLA. HLA-C-restricted CMV-specific TCR beta clonotypes prevailed in the ex vivo response.

This clonotype was seen a single time. Its antigen is unidentified. TCRdb itself ran the reads through MiXCR, one entry per CDR3 protein. The sample contains about a million distinct CDR3 sequences, less than 35% of which appear only once. The V gene end was trimmed by 1 base and the J gene end by 0 bases; junction bases not matched to a gene: 8. This CDR3 region has 17 residues. CDR1 and CDR2 from the germline V gene are SGHDN and FVKESK. This TCR derives from a human donor in good health (CMV status not recorded). Some clones in this sample may be carry-over from other donors' samples. The chain couples TRBV14 to TRBJ1-1; TRBD1 agrees at 7 bases. The starting material was cultured CD8+ T cells from PBMCs, obtained from culture after CMV antigen stimulation. The CDR3 DNA sequence: TGTGCCAGCAGCCAAGGGTCCTCCGGGACAGTGAACACTGAAGCTTTCTTT. This gives the protein CASSQGSSGTVNTEAFF.